This TCR beta chain is from a study of spatial heterogeneity in lung cancer. Study-level background: PBMC samples from follow-up, where available, were sequenced a median of around two years after resection.

TCRdb analysed the 5' RACE reads with MiXCR anew, one entry per CDR3 protein. The sample consists of over 85,000 distinct CDR3 sequences, roughly 21% of them appearing once. Trimming removed 10 bases from V and 2 bases from J, with 17 bases in between. This CDR3 contains 14 residues. Germline V gene lookup returns CDR1 MGHDK and CDR2 SYGVNS. The time point denotes: blood at routine non-recurrence follow-up after resection. Material for sequencing was whole RNA from tumor, nontumor lung or frozen PBMC, left unsorted. The genes are TRBV25-1 and TRBJ2-5; weak D call: TRBD2 (6 bases). The input for sequencing was PBMCs, taken at follow-up. This clonotype was obtained from a male donor with early-stage non-small cell lung cancer. The CDR3 spells CATSRDLLQETQYF. CDR3 sequence (DNA): TGTGCCACCAGCCGGGACTTGCTACAAGAGACCCAGTACTTC.